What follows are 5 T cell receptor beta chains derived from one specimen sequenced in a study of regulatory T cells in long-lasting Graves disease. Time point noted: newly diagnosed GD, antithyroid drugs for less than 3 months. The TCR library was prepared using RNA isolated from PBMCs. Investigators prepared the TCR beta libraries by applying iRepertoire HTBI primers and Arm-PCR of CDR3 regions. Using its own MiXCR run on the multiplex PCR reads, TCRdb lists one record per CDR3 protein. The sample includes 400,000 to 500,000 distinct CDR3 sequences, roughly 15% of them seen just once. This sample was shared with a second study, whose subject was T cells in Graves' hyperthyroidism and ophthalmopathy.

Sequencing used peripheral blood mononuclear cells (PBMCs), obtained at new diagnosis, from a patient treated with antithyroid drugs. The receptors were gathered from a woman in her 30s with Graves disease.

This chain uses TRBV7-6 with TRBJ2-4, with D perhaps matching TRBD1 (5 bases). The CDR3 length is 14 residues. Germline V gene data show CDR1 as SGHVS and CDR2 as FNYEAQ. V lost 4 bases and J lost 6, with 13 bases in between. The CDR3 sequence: CASSSTERGNIQYF. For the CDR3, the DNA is TGTGCCAGCAGCTCGACAGAACGTGGAAACATTCAGTACTTC.

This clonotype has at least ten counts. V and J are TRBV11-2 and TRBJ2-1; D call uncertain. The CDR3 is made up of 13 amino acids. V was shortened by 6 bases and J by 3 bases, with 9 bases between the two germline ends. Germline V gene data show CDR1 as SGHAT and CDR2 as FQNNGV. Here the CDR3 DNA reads TGTGCCAGCAGGAAGCTGGGCTACAATGAGCAGTTCTTC. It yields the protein CASRKLGYNEQFF.

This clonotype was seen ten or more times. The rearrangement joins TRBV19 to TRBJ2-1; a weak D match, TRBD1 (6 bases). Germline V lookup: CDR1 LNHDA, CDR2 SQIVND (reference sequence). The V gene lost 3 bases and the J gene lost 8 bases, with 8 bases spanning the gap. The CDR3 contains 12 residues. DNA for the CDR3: TGTGCCAGTAGTATTTACAGGGATGAGCAGTTCTTC. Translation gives CASSIYRDEQFF.

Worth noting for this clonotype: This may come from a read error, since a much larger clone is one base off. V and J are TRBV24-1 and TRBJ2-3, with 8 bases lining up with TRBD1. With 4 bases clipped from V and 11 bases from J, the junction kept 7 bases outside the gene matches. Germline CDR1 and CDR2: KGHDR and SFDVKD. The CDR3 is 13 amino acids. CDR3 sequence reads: CATSEIGQGWQYF. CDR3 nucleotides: TGTGCCACCAGTGAGATCGGACAGGGATGGCAGTATTTT.

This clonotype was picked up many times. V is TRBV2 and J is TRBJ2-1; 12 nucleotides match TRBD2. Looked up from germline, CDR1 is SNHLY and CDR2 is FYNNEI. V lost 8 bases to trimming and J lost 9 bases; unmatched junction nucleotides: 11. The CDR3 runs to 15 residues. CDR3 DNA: TGTGCCAGCGCCCCTCAAGGACTAGCGGGAAGTGAGCAGTTCTTC. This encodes CASAPQGLAGSEQFF. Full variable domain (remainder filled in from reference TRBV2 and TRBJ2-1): EPEVTQTPSHQVTQMGQEVILRCVPISNHLYFYWYRQILGQKVEFLVSFYNNEISEKSEIFDDQFSVERPDGSNFTLKIRSTKLEDSAMYFCASAPQGLAGSEQFFGPGTRLTVL.